This T cell receptor beta chain was documented in a study of T-cell memory formation after mild COVID-19. General study results and limits: Clones that contracted clustered mainly in CM and EM if CD4+ and in EMRA if CD8+.

Germline loops: CDR1 MNHNY, CDR2 SVGAGI (reference sequence). The CDR3 length is 15 residues. V lost 2 bases to trimming and J lost 5 bases, with 15 bases between them. TCRdb independently ran MiXCR on the 5' RACE reads; one entry per CDR3 protein. The repertoire holds 100,000 to 140,000 distinct CDR3 sequences, about an eighth seen once, with less than 45% in the top ten. This clonotype was detected only a few times. Its antigen is undetermined. The sample consisted of PBMCs or a T cell subset sorted from them (not recorded which). V gene TRBV6-6 combines with J gene TRBJ1-2; TRBD1 is a possible D gene (5 bases). This sequence originates from a man in his late teens or twenties who had mild COVID-19 (a few samples of this study predate the infection). Cell type and time point are not known. The DNA for the CDR3 is TGTGCCAGCAGTTACCCCGGGACCGCCTCTTATGGCTACACCTTC. Its translation is CASSYPGTASYGYTF.